This T cell receptor beta chain was sequenced in a study of TIL therapy for anti-PD-1-resistant metastatic lung cancer. CDR1 KGHSH and CDR2 LQKENI come from the germline V gene. The CDR3 has 16 residues. The V and J ends lost 0 bases and 4 bases, in that order; junction bases with no gene match: 4. This was the immunoSEQ v3 assay. TCRdb's copy holds only in-frame clones and misses some; the assay was immunoSEQ multiplex PCR. The top ten clones hold 1.8% of a sample with 54,000 or so clones, around 67% of them seen once. Time point in this sample: pre-treatment sample, taken before nivolumab and TIL therapy.

This chain connects TRBV18 to TRBJ1-1, with TRBD1 matching 11 bases. The sequence was obtained from a person aged 25 to 80 with non-small cell lung cancer. The sequences come from blood, collected at baseline. The CDR3 protein is CASSPPKGTGGTEAFF. The CDR3 DNA is TGTGCCAGCTCACCACCGAAAGGGACAGGGGGCACTGAAGCTTTCTTT.